This T cell receptor (beta chain) was sequenced during a study of shared clonotypes between healthy human individuals. TCRdb keeps only in-frame clones here, not all; method: immunoSEQ multiplex PCR. This sample has around 510,000 clones; around 81% occur once, and the top ten carry about 11%. As to this clone: The antigen is not known.

Per the germline V gene, CDR1 is LNHDA and CDR2 is SQIVND (reference sequence). The length of the CDR3 is 14 residues. V was clipped by 9 bases and J by 4 bases, with 15 bases between them. Findings and caveats of the study: Depth of sequencing was expected to influence donor clonotype sharing.

The chain couples TRBV19 to TRBJ2-2, with D tentatively TRBD1 (6 bases). Specimen: PBMCs. This receptor was obtained from a woman between 40 and 55 years old in good health. Some clones in this sample may be carry-over from other donors' samples. DNA for the CDR3: TGTGCCAGCGCTCACAGGGTCGTCACCGGGGAGCTGTTTTTT. It yields the protein CASAHRVVTGELFF.